The source of this T cell receptor (beta chain) is a study of blood T cell repertoires in COVID-19. Study summary: Italy, Spain and the United States were the sources of the convalescent and acute COVID-19 samples. PBMCs, B-cell-depleted T cells, or T cells provided the cDNA or gDNA that made up the material.

Germline V gene lookup returns CDR1 SGHTA and CDR2 FQGNSA. CDR3 length equals 15 residues. Trimming took off 1 base at V and 3 bases at J, with 10 bases between the two ends. Per the original methods: Reference gene primers were amplified, and this amplification served to estimate nucleated cell counts. TCRdb keeps only in-frame clones here, not all; method: immunoSEQ multiplex PCR. V, J and clone size reflect that table, while D and trimming were determined from the DNA. The repertoire holds tens of thousands of clones, with around 88% as singletons. The chain is built from TRBV7-2 and TRBJ1-5; D might be TRBD1 (5 bases). The sequence derives from a woman older than 75 with acute or convalescent COVID-19. The sample consisted of peripheral blood. The CDR3 loop is CASSLVGGANQPQHF. CDR3 in DNA: TGTGCCAGCAGCTTAGTTGGTGGGGCCAATCAGCCCCAGCATTTT.